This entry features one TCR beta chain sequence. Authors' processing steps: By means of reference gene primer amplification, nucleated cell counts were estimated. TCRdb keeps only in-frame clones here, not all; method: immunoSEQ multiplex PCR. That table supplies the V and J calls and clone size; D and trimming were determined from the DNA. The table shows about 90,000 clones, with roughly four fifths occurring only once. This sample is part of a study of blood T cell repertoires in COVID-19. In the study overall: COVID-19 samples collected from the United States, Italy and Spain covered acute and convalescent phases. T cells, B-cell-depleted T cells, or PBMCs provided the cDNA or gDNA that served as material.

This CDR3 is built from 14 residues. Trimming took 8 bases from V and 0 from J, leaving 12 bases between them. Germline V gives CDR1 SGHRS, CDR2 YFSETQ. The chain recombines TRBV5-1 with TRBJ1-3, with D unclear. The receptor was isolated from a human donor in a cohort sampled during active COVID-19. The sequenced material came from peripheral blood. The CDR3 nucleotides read TGCGCCAGTTCTGACACTTCCTCTGGAAACACCATATATTTT. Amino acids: CASSDTSSGNTIYF.